This passage covers 20 T cell receptor beta chains from one sample sequenced in a study of T cell repertoires in cytomegalovirus infection. The antigens these receptors bind are not known. MiXCR was run by TCRdb on the reads, yielding one entry per CDR3 protein. The profile shows 700,000 to 900,000 distinct CDR3 sequences, about 27% of them singletons. Sequenced material: cultured CD8+ T cells from PBMCs, taken from culture after CMV antigen stimulation. These receptors were taken from a human donor in good health (CMV status not recorded). Some clones in this sample may be carry-over from other donors' samples.

This clonotype was seen ten or more times. The V and J genes are TRBV7-2 and TRBJ1-2, with D possibly matching TRBD1 (5 bases). Germline loops: CDR1 SGHTA, CDR2 FQGNSA. Trimming pared 8 bases from V and 4 bases from J, leaving 17 bases between. This CDR3 has 14 amino acids. The CDR3 DNA reads as TGTGCCAGCGGGCCTCGAGGGGTGGCCTATGGCTACACCTTC. It translates to CASGPRGVAYGYTF.

V gene TRBV11-2 combines with J gene TRBJ1-1, with D hard to call. Trimming left V 5 bases short and J 7 bases short, with 17 bases between. The CDR3 contains 14 residues. CDR1 and CDR2 (germline): SGHAT, FQNNGV. CDR3 loop: CASSPWRPRGEAFF. The CDR3 DNA is TGTGCCAGCAGCCCCTGGAGGCCCCGGGGTGAAGCTTTCTTT. The full variable domain, with the rest looked up from reference TRBV11-2 and TRBJ1-1, is EAGVAQSPRYKIIEKRQSVAFWCNPISGHATLYWYQQILGQGPKLLIQFQNNGVVDDSQLPKDRFSAERLKGVDSTLKIQPAKLEDSAVYLCASSPWRPRGEAFFGQGTRLTVV.

In this sample, this clonotype turned up a few times. V and J are TRBV6-1 and TRBJ1-2; D perhaps matches TRBD1 (6 bases). The CDR3 is 16 amino acids. Per germline, CDR1 MNHNS and CDR2 SASEGT. V lost 2 bases, J lost 3 bases, and 16 bases lay in between. CDR3 loop: CASSEPYDGTHYGYTF. The CDR3 region has the DNA TGTGCCAGCAGTGAACCTTACGACGGGACACACTATGGCTACACCTTC.

The chain has TRBV6-1 and TRBJ2-3, with TRBD1 matching 7 bases. From germline, CDR1 is MNHNS and CDR2 SASEGT. The CDR3 totals 16 residues. Trimming cost V 2 bases and J 0 bases; bases outside gene matches: 5. In DNA, the CDR3 is TGTGCCAGCAGTGAAACCAGGGGGTCTAGCACAGATACGCAGTATTTT. Protein sequence: CASSETRGSSTDTQYF.

At least ten counts were recorded for this clonotype. This chain links TRBV7-2 with TRBJ1-4; D is uncertain. V gave up 1 base and J gave up 8 bases, with 14 bases separating them. Germline CDR1 reads SGHTA; CDR2 reads FQGNSA. This CDR3 has 15 residues. DNA for the CDR3: TGTGCCAGCAGCTTAGGGGGAGGCTATGGAGAAAAACTGTTTTTT. Translation: CASSLGGGYGEKLFF.

Ten or more counts support this clonotype. The chain couples TRBV4-1 to TRBJ1-5; D unresolved. CDR1 is MGHRA, CDR2 YSYEKL, per germline. The CDR3 spans 15 residues. V dropped 4 bases and J dropped 1 base, with 11 bases sitting between them. For the CDR3, the DNA is TGCGCCAGCAGCCGCGAGACTAGAAGCAATCAGCCCCAGCATTTT. Translated: CASSRETRSNQPQHF.

This clonotype was seen a single time. The chain has TRBV27 and TRBJ2-5, with TRBD1 matching 12 bases. Germline V gene data show CDR1 as MNHEY and CDR2 as SMNVEV (reference sequence). The ends lost 7 bases at V and 5 bases at J; junction bases unmatched: 17. CDR3 length: 18 amino acids. CDR3 in amino acids: CASKKRAPGQGARETQYF. CDR3 coding DNA: TGTGCCAGCAAAAAACGCGCCCCGGGACAGGGGGCGAGGGAGACCCAGTACTTC.

This clonotype was picked up a small number of times. The J gene is TRBJ2-3, the V gene TRBV4-3; D gene unclear. CDR3 size: 14 residues. Trimming took off 1 base at V and 2 bases at J, with 7 bases between the two ends. Germline CDR1 is LGHNA and CDR2 is YSLEER. The CDR3 region is CASSQVGNTDTQYF. CDR3 nucleotides: TGCGCCAGCAGCCAAGTAGGCAACACAGATACGCAGTATTTT.

This rearrangement joins TRBV2 to TRBJ1-2, with TRBD1 as a possible D gene (5 bases). The CDR3 sequence is 16 residues long. Looked up from germline, CDR1 is SNHLY and CDR2 is FYNNEI. V lost 2 bases to trimming and J lost 2 bases, with 15 bases between them. CDR3 amino acids: CASSEWSDGDNYGYTF. The CDR3 DNA reads TGTGCCAGCAGTGAATGGTCTGACGGGGACAACTATGGCTACACCTTC.

This chain connects TRBV29-1 to TRBJ2-6, with TRBD1 identical over 7 bases. The CDR3 loop spans 16 amino acids. The junction had 11 bases not matched to a gene; V was cut back by 5 bases and J by 4 bases. Germline lookup yields CDR1 SQVTM and CDR2 ANQGSEA. The CDR3 loop is CSVSDRDISGANVLTF. CDR3 in DNA: TGCAGCGTTTCTGACAGGGACATTTCCGGGGCCAACGTCCTGACTTTC.

A few counts support this clonotype. This chain joins TRBV4-1 and TRBJ1-5; no definite D call. CDR1 MGHRA and CDR2 YSYEKL come from the germline V gene. CDR3 length: 15 residues. The V gene lost 1 base and the J gene lost 0 bases, with 7 bases spanning the gap. DNA of the CDR3: TGCGCCAGCAGCCAAGTTGCCAATAGCAATCAGCCCCAGCATTTT. It translates to CASSQVANSNQPQHF.

The rearrangement uses TRBV3-1 and TRBJ1-2; a possible D gene is TRBD1 (5 bases). Germline-derived CDR1 and CDR2 are LGHDT and YNNKEL (reference sequence). V was shortened by 3 bases and J by 2 bases, with 19 bases between the two germline ends. This CDR3 has 17 amino acids. The CDR3 nucleotides are TGTGCCAGCAGCCATAAGGGACCGACCCTAGCCAACTATGGCTACACCTTC. This gives the protein CASSHKGPTLANYGYTF.

This chain joins TRBV6-5 and TRBJ2-7; D may be TRBD1 (5 bases). CDR3 length: 14 amino acids. Germline lookup yields CDR1 MNHEY and CDR2 SVGAGI. V gave up 2 bases and J gave up 2 bases, with 10 bases separating them. In DNA, the CDR3 is TGTGCCAGCAGTTACGGCAGGGTCGCCTACGAGCAGTACTTC. The encoded protein is CASSYGRVAYEQYF.

This clonotype was observed at least ten times. The chain couples TRBV7-9 to TRBJ1-1; D possibly corresponds to TRBD1 (5 bases). Per the germline V gene, CDR1 is SEHNR and CDR2 is FQNEAQ (reference sequence). Trimming cost V 0 bases and J 0 bases, with 8 bases left between them. The CDR3 is 15 amino acids. The CDR3 sequence is CASSLARQMNTEAFF. The CDR3 bases are TGTGCCAGCAGCTTAGCGAGACAGATGAACACTGAAGCTTTCTTT.

This clonotype has just one count. The chain combines TRBV5-6 with TRBJ1-1; D uncertain. The V gene lost 6 bases and the J gene lost 1 base, with 7 bases spanning the gap. CDR1 is SGHDT and CDR2 is YYEEEE in the germline V gene. CDR3 length: 12 amino acids. The chain's CDR3 is CASTYTNTEAFF. CDR3 DNA sequence: TGTGCCAGCACCTATACGAACACTGAAGCTTTCTTT. Based on the CDR3 plus reference TRBV5-6 and TRBJ1-1, the full variable domain is DAGVTQSPTHLIKTRGQQVTLRCSPKSGHDTVSWYQQALGQGPQFIFQYYEEEERQRGNFPDRFSGHQFPNYSSELNVNALLLGDSALYLCASTYTNTEAFFGQGTRLTVV.

This clonotype was seen only a few times. The chain couples TRBV6-2 or TRBV6-3 to TRBJ2-7; 7 nucleotides line up with TRBD2. The CDR3 is made up of 14 amino acids. Germline-derived CDR1 and CDR2 are MNHEY and SVGEGT. Losses at the gene ends were 5 bases for V and 4 bases for J; bases not matched to a gene: 8. Written as DNA, the CDR3 is TGTGCCAGCAGTCCTGCTAGCGGTGGGTACGAGCAGTACGTC. Amino acid sequence: CASSPASGGYEQYV.

This clonotype was counted a few times. The V call is TRBV5-6, the J call TRBJ2-2, with a possible D match to TRBD2 (5 bases). Germline V gene data show CDR1 as SGHDT and CDR2 as YYEEEE. The CDR3 runs to 16 residues. V dropped 7 bases and J dropped 0 bases, with 16 bases sitting between them. The CDR3 sequence is CASSLWLAANTGELFF. In DNA form, the CDR3 reads TGTGCCAGCTCCCTGTGGCTAGCCGCGAACACCGGGGAGCTGTTTTTT.

This clonotype was counted between two and nine times. The genes are TRBV28 and TRBJ1-1, with D unresolved. Germline-derived CDR1 and CDR2 are MDHEN and SYDVKM. Trimming left V 5 bases short and J 3 bases short, with 19 bases between. The CDR3 contains 16 residues. CDR3 bases: TGTGCCAGCAGTCTACCCCTCTCCCCCGGGTACACTGAAGCTTTCTTT. Its protein is CASSLPLSPGYTEAFF.

This clonotype was detected ten times or more. This chain uses TRBV7-3 with TRBJ2-3; 9 nucleotides match TRBD2. Germline V gene lookup returns CDR1 SGHTA and CDR2 FQGTGA. V lost 6 bases to trimming and J lost 2 bases; unmatched junction nucleotides: 12. The CDR3 sequence is 17 residues long. The chain's CDR3 is CASSPGGSGGHTDTQYF. CDR3 nucleotide sequence: TGTGCCAGCAGTCCCGGGGGTAGCGGGGGCCACACAGATACGCAGTATTTT. Variable domain in full (rest from reference TRBV7-3 and TRBJ2-3): GAGVSQTPSNKVTEKGKYVELRCDPISGHTALYWYRQSLGQGPEFLIYFQGTGAADDSGLPNDRFFAVRPEGSVSTLKIQRTERGDSAVYLCASSPGGSGGHTDTQYFGPGTRLTVL.

This clonotype appeared a few times. The chain has TRBV19 and TRBJ1-1; no firm D call. V lost 0 bases, J lost 0 bases, and 11 bases lay in between. The CDR3 has 16 residues. Germline V CDR1 and CDR2: LNHDA, SQIVND (reference sequence). CDR3 coding DNA: TGTGCCAGTAGTATAGATCCGGCAGGATTGAACACTGAAGCTTTCTTT. Protein product: CASSIDPAGLNTEAFF.